This TCR beta chain was captured in a study of beta chain features in type 1 diabetes. Study-wide results and limits: Shorter TCRB CDR3s, moderately but significantly so, marked every one of the four CD4+ subsets in Type 1 diabetes patients. VDJ junctions sequenced from type 1 diabetes patients showed fewer insertions and more deletions.

Germline V lookup: CDR1 MGHRA, CDR2 YSYEKL. The CDR3 consists of 15 residues. With 1 base removed from V and 2 bases from J, the gap between germline ends came to 9 bases. This clone was counted between two and nine times. Its target is unknown. The authors reverse transcribed all of the isolated RNA, so sequencing captured expressed TCRB transcripts. Libraries were prepared by immunoSEQ multiplex PCR; TCRdb keeps only in-frame clonotypes and omits some of them. The profile shows around 310,000 clones, approximately 13% of them singletons. Sequenced material: naive CD4+ T cells from blood. The gene calls are TRBV4-1 and TRBJ1-5; D ambiguous. This TCR came from a woman younger than 30 with type 1 diabetes. The CDR3: CASSQALLGNQPQHF. Here the CDR3 DNA reads TGCGCCAGCAGCCAAGCCCTTTTAGGCAATCAGCCCCAGCATTTT.